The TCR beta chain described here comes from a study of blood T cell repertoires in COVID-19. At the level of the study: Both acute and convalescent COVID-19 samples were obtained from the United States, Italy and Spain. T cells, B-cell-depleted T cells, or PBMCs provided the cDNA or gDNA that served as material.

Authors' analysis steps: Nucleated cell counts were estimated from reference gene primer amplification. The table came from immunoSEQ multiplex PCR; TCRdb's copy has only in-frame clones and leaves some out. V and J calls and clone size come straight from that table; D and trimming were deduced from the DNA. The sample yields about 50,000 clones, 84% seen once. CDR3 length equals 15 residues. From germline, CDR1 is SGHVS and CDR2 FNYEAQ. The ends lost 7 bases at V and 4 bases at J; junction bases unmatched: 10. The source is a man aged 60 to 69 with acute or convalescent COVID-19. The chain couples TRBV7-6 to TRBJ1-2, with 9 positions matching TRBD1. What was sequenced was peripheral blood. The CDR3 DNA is TGTGCCAGCACCCCCGGGACAGGGTCTCTCTATGGCTACACCTTC. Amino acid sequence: CASTPGTGSLYGYTF. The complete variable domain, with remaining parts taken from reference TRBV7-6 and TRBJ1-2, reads GAGVSQSPRYKVTKRGQDVALRCDPISGHVSLYWYRQALGQGPEFLTYFNYEAQQDKSGLPNDRFSAERPEGSISTLTIQRTEQRDSAMYRCASTPGTGSLYGYTFGSGTRLTVV.